This passage covers 5 T cell receptor beta chains from one sample sequenced in a study of shared clonotypes between healthy human individuals. The naive CD8 subset, CD45RO-negative cells positively selected for CCR7, excluded terminally differentiated effector memory CD45RA+ cells. Sequenced by immunoSEQ multiplex PCR; TCRdb stores in-frame clones only, minus some. This repertoire shows about 2.1 million clones, around 93% found once; its top ten account for approximately 1.7%. The sequenced sample consisted of naive CD8+ T cells from PBMCs. These receptor sequences come from a man younger than 35 in good health. Some clones in this sample may be carry-over from other donors' samples.

The chain carries TRBV9 and TRBJ2-1; 12 nucleotides line up with TRBD1. This CDR3 contains 16 residues. CDR1 is SGDLS and CDR2 is YYNGEE in the germline V gene. Trimming removed 0 bases from V and 6 bases from J; junction bases left unmatched: 4. The CDR3 sequence is CASSVGGTGGVNEQFF. The CDR3 DNA reads as TGTGCCAGCAGCGTAGGCGGGACAGGGGGCGTCAATGAGCAGTTCTTC. Looking up the rest from reference TRBV9 and TRBJ2-1 gives the full variable domain: DSGVTQTPKHLITATGQRVTLRCSPRSGDLSVYWYQQSLDQGLQFLIQYYNGEERAKGNILERFSAQQFPDLHSELNLSSLELGDSALYFCASSVGGTGGVNEQFFGPGTRLTVL.

V usage is TRBV15 and J usage is TRBJ1-2, with TRBD1 identical over 10 bases. Germline V gene lookup returns CDR1 LNHNV and CDR2 YYDKDF (reference sequence). The CDR3 loop spans 14 amino acids. The V gene end was trimmed by 4 bases and the J gene end by 5 bases; junction bases not matched to a gene: 4. The CDR3, as DNA: TGTGCCACCAGCATCGACAGGGGGCGATATGGCTACACCTTC. It yields the protein CATSIDRGRYGYTF.

V gene TRBV9 combines with J gene TRBJ2-7; D is perhaps TRBD1 (6 bases). Trimming took off 4 bases at V and 4 bases at J, with 18 bases between the two ends. Germline V gene lookup returns CDR1 SGDLS and CDR2 YYNGEE. This CDR3 spans 15 amino acids. The CDR3 DNA sequence: TGTGCCAGCAGCCCTGCCCAGGGGCGAACGTACGAGCAGTACTTC. Residues: CASSPAQGRTYEQYF.

The count of this clone is one. The J gene is TRBJ2-4, the V gene TRBV4-2, with 8 bases that match TRBD2. The junction had 11 bases not matched to a gene; V was cut back by 1 base and J by 0 bases. Germline CDR1 and CDR2: LGHNA and YNFKEQ. The CDR3 extends over 19 amino acids. CDR3 sequence: CASSQGTSGRPLAKNIQYF. The CDR3 coding sequence is TGTGCCAGCAGCCAAGGAACTAGCGGACGCCCGTTAGCCAAAAACATTCAGTACTTC.

This chain links TRBV7-8 with TRBJ1-4; D gene unclear. The ends were cut back, 5 bases at V and 10 bases at J, with 14 bases in the middle. The germline V gene encodes CDR1 SGHVS and CDR2 FQNEAQ. This CDR3 comprises 13 residues. CDR3 in DNA: TGTGCCAGCAGCCCGGACCCTGCCGGAAAACTGTTTTTT. Encoded protein: CASSPDPAGKLFF.